This T cell receptor (beta chain) was retrieved from a study of T cell changes during pregnancy in multiple sclerosis (dated by TCRdb to between 2018 and 2020). Regarding the research as a whole: The study looked at changes in the T cell repertoire across pregnancy in women with multiple sclerosis.

Worth noting for this clone: No cognate antigen has been identified for it. No much larger clone exists at a distance of one base, and base qualities are not known.

Library generation was performed with the immunoSEQ multiplex PCR assay. As stored in TCRdb, this immuneACCESS dataset retains in-frame rearrangements with V and J assigned. A fraction of the clones does not appear; measured against another copy, unresolved V genes explain less than half of the discrepancy, and the remainder lacks a known reason. The sample table lists more than 35,000 clones, approximately 90% of them with a count of one. The ten largest clonotypes hold roughly 0.52% of the sample. V loses 7 bases at its end and J loses 5 bases; junction bases beyond the gene matches: 9. The germline V gene provides CDR1 SNHLY and CDR2 FYNNEI. Including the terminal cysteine and phenylalanine, the CDR3 comprises 15 residues. Left in the record is the CDR3 DNA by itself, 45 bases read in frame from the first base.

Sample: CD4+ T cells from peripheral blood mononuclear cells, taken in the first trimester of pregnancy. This TCR came from a female donor with multiple sclerosis, enrolled in a pregnancy study. Recombination joined TRBV2 with TRBJ2-7; TRBD1 agrees with 12 junctional bases. The nucleotide sequence is given as TGTGCCAGCAAGCCCTGGGACAGGGGGCGAGACGAGCAGTACTTC. It codes for CASKPWDRGRDEQYF.